This record covers a single T cell receptor beta chain. Sequenced by immunoSEQ multiplex PCR; TCRdb stores in-frame clones only, minus some. Among approximately 73,000 clones, about 90% were seen once, and the ten largest hold 0.42%. This sample stems from a study of technical replicates of blood from several donors. This CDR3 has 18 amino acids. From germline, CDR1 is SGHDT and CDR2 YYEEEE. The V gene end was trimmed by 6 bases and the J gene end by 2 bases; junction bases not matched to a gene: 20. The chain combines TRBV5-6 with TRBJ2-7; 7 bases map to TRBD1. The receptor was isolated from a human donor in good health. The sample was T cells isolated from PBMCs. The CDR3 bases are TGTGCCAGCACAGGGTCGGACAGGCTCTCCTCGCTCCCCTACGAGCAGTACTTC. Its protein product is CASTGSDRLSSLPYEQYF.